This T cell receptor (beta chain) was documented in a study of blood T cell repertoires in COVID-19. Across the whole study: Samples of COVID-19 (acute and convalescent) were obtained from the United States, Italy and Spain. In each case, the material was cDNA or gDNA derived from T cells, B-cell-depleted T cells, or PBMCs.

This CDR3 is built from 15 residues. The germline CDR1 and CDR2 sequences are SGHRS and YFSETQ. Unmatched junction bases numbered 10, after V lost 4 bases and J lost 5 bases. Libraries were prepared by immunoSEQ multiplex PCR; TCRdb keeps only in-frame clonotypes and omits some of them. Here the sample spans 55,000 to 65,000 clones, approximately 90% being singletons. The sequence was obtained from a human donor with active COVID-19. The donor label of this sample is uncertain. This rearrangement joins TRBV5-1 to TRBJ2-5, with 8 bases that match TRBD2. What was sequenced was peripheral blood. The CDR3 region has the DNA TGCGCCAGCAGCCAAATGGGCGGGGGGACGGAGACCCAGTACTTC. Translating gives CASSQMGGGTETQYF.